The entry below describes one TCR beta chain. Per the original methods: Amplification of reference gene primers was used by the study to estimate nucleated cell counts. TCRdb keeps only in-frame clones here, not all; method: immunoSEQ multiplex PCR. The DNA was the basis for D and trimming; V, J and clone size are from that table. The sample records fewer than 450,000 clones, around 89% being singletons. This specimen comes from a study of blood T cell repertoires in COVID-19. Turning to the study itself: Sites across the United States, Italy and Spain contributed samples from acute and convalescent COVID-19.

While infection was still active, Seattle patients were enrolled and then followed longitudinally. This sequence was found in a woman in her forties or fifties with COVID-19, enrolled during active disease. The sample was peripheral blood.

CDR3 residues: CASRDTGRNTEAFF. CDR3 bases: TGTGCCAGCAGGGATACAGGGAGGAACACTGAAGCTTTCTTT. V gene TRBV6-5 combines with J gene TRBJ1-1; tentatively, D is TRBD1 (6 bases). V lost 6 bases and J lost 1, with 12 bases in between. CDR1 and CDR2 (germline): MNHEY, SVGAGI. CDR3 length: 14 amino acids.